The sample holds many counts of the clone carrying this T cell receptor beta chain. Its target is not known. The sample comes from a study of T cells after yellow fever vaccination. Points from the study as a whole: Contamination by abundant bulk-population clonotypes could be present in FACS-sorted repertoires.

The CDR3 consists of 15 residues. Germline assignment: CDR1 LGHDT and CDR2 YNNKEL (reference sequence). V dropped 6 bases and J dropped 0 bases, with 9 bases sitting between them. Template switching by 5'RACE produced TCR cDNA, adding a universal primer site and UMIs. TCRdb re-called the 5' RACE reads through MiXCR, storing one row per CDR3 protein. The sample consists of about 350,000 distinct CDR3 sequences, roughly 8.3% of them appearing once. This chain connects TRBV3-1 to TRBJ2-6; no clear D. Specimen: PBMCs, collected roughly 45 days after the first yellow fever vaccination. This TCR came from a man younger than 35 who received the YFV17D yellow fever vaccine. CDR3 amino acids: CASSPVLSGANVLTF. DNA for the CDR3: TGTGCCAGCAGTCCCGTCCTCTCTGGGGCCAACGTCCTGACTTTC.